This T cell receptor (beta chain) was identified during a study of CD8+ T cells in alopecia areata. General study points: Tissue-resident alphabeta T cells belonging to normal skin likewise get sequenced within scalp specimens.

Starting from PBMCs, sorting isolated CD4+ and CD8+ T cells. As concerns this clone: Its specificity is unknown.

Isolated RNA was reverse transcribed into cDNA used as the sequencing template. TCRdb's copy holds only in-frame clones and misses some; the assay was immunoSEQ multiplex PCR. The sample yields approximately 91,000 clones, 35% to 45% seen once. In germline, CDR1 is SQVTM, CDR2 ANQGSEA. The V gene end was trimmed by 4 bases and the J gene end by 3 bases; junction bases not matched to a gene: 7. CDR3 length: 15 residues. Specimen: CD4+ T cells sorted from blood. This clonotype was sampled from a human donor with alopecia areata. The chain uses TRBV29-1 and TRBJ2-7, with 12 bases identical to TRBD2. The CDR3 region has the DNA TGCAGCGTTGGGTACCGGACTAGCGGGATCTACGAGCAGTACTTC. Translation: CSVGYRTSGIYEQYF.